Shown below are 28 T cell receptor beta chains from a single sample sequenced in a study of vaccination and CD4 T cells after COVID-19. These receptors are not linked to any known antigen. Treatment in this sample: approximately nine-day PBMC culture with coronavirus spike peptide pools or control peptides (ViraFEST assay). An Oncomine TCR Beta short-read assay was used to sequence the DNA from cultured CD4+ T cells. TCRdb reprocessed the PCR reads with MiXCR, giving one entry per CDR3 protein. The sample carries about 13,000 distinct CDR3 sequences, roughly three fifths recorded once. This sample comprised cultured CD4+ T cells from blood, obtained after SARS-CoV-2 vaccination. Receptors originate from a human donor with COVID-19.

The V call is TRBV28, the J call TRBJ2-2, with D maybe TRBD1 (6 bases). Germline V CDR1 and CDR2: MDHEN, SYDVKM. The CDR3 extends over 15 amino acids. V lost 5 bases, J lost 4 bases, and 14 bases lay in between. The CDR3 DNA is TGTGCCAGCAGTAATCCGGGACATCTCACCGGGGAGCTGTTTTTT. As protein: CASSNPGHLTGELFF. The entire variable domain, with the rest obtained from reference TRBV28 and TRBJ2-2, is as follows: DVKVTQSSRYLVKRTGEKVFLECVQDMDHENMFWYRQDPGLGLRLIYFSYDVKMKEKGDIPEGYSVSREKKERFSLILESASTNQTSMYLCASSNPGHLTGELFFGEGSRLTVL.

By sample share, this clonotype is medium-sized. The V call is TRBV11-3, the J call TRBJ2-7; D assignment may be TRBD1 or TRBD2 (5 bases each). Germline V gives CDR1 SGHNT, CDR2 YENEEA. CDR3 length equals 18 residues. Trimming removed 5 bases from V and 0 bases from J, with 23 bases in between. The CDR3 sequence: CASSRYLTGTPSSYEQYF. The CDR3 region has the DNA TGTGCCAGCAGCCGATATCTAACCGGGACCCCGAGCTCCTACGAGCAGTACTTC.

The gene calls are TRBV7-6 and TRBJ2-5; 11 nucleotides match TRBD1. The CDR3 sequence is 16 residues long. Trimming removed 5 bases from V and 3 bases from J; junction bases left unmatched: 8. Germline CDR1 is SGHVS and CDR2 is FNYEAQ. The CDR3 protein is CASSPRTGGPEETQYF. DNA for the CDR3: TGTGCCAGCAGCCCTAGGACAGGGGGCCCCGAAGAGACCCAGTACTTC. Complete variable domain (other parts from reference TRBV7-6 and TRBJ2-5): GAGVSQSPRYKVTKRGQDVALRCDPISGHVSLYWYRQALGQGPEFLTYFNYEAQQDKSGLPNDRFSAERPEGSISTLTIQRTEQRDSAMYRCASSPRTGGPEETQYFGPGTRLLVL.

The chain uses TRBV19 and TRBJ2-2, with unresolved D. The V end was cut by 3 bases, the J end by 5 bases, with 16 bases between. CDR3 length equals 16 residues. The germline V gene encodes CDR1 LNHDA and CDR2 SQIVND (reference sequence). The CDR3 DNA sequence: TGTGCCAGTAGTATCGTGGGCAGCGTAGGGACCGGGGAGCTGTTTTTT. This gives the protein CASSIVGSVGTGELFF.

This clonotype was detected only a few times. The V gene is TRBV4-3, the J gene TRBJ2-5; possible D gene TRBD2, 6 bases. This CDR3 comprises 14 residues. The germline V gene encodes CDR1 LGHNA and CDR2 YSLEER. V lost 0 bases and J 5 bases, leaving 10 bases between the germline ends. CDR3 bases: TGCGCCAGCAGCCAAGAGGGAGCGGGCGAGACCCAGTACTTC. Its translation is CASSQEGAGETQYF.

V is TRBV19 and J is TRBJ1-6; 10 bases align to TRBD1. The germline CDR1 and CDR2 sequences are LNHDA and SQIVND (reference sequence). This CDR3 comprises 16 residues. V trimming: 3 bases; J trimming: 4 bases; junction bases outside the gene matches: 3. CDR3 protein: CASSMGDRGYNSPLHF. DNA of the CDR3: TGTGCCAGTAGTATGGGGGACAGGGGATATAATTCACCCCTCCACTTT.

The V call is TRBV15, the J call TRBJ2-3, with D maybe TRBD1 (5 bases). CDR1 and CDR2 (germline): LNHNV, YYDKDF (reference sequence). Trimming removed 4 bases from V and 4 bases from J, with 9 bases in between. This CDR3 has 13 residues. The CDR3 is CATSTGLSDTQYF. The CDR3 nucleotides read TGTGCCACCAGCACAGGGTTGTCAGATACGCAGTATTTT.

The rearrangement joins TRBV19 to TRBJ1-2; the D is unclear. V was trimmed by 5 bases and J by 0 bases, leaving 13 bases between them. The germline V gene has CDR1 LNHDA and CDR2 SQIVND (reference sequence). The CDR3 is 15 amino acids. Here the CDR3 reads CASSPLTAANYGYTF. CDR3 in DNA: TGTGCCAGTAGTCCACTGACTGCGGCTAACTATGGCTACACCTTC.

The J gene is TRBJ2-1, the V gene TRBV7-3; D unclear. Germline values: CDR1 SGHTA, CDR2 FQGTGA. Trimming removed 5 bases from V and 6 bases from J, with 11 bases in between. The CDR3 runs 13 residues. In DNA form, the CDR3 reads TGTGCCAGCAGCCCGGAGAGGAGCAATGAGCAGTTCTTC. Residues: CASSPERSNEQFF.

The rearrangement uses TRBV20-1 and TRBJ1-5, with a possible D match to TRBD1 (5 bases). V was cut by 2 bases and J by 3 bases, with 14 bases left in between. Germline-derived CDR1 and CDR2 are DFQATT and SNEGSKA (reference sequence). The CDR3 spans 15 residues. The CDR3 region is CSARKQGLTNQPQHF. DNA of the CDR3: TGCAGTGCTAGAAAGCAGGGCCTCACCAATCAGCCCCAGCATTTT.

The CDR3 loop is CSARGVEGSSSYNSPLHF. In nucleotides, the CDR3 is TGCAGTGCTAGAGGGGTGGAGGGGTCAAGCTCCTATAATTCACCCCTCCACTTT. This chain joins TRBV20-1 and TRBJ1-6; a possible D gene is TRBD1 (5 bases). The CDR3 loop spans 18 amino acids. Germline CDR1 and CDR2: DFQATT and SNEGSKA (reference sequence). Trimming took off 1 base at V and 0 bases at J, with 16 bases between the two ends.

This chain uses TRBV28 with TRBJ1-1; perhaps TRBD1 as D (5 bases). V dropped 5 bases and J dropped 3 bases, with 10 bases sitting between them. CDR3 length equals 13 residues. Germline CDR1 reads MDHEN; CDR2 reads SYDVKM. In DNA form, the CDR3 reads TGTGCCAGCAGTCCCTGGGGGGACACTGAAGCTTTCTTT. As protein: CASSPWGDTEAFF. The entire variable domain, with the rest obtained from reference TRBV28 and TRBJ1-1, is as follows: DVKVTQSSRYLVKRTGEKVFLECVQDMDHENMFWYRQDPGLGLRLIYFSYDVKMKEKGDIPEGYSVSREKKERFSLILESASTNQTSMYLCASSPWGDTEAFFGQGTRLTVV.

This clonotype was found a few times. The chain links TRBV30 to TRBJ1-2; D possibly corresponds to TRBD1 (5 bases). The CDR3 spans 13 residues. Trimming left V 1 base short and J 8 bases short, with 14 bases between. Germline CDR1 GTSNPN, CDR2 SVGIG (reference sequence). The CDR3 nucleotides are TGTGCCTGGAGTGGGGGGTGGGAGCAAGGCTACACCTTC. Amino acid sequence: CAWSGGWEQGYTF.

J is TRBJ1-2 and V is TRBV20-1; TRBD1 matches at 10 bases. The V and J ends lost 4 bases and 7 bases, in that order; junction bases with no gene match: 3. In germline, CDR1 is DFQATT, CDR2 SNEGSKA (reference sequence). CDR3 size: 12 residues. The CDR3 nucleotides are TGCAGTGCTAAATGGACAGGGGGTGGCTACACCTTC. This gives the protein CSAKWTGGGYTF.

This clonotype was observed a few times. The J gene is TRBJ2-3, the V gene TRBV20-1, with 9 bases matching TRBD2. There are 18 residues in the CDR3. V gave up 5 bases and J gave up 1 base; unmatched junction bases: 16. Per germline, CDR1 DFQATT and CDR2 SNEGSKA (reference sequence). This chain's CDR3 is CSAPFRAGGRGRTDTQYF. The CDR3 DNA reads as TGCAGTGCTCCCTTTAGGGCGGGGGGGCGAGGGCGCACAGATACGCAGTATTTT.

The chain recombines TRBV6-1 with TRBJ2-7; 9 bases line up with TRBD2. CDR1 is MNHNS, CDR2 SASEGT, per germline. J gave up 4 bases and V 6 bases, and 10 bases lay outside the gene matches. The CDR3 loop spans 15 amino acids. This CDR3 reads CASSLALAGSYEQYF. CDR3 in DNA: TGTGCCAGCAGCTTAGCGCTAGCGGGGTCTTACGAGCAGTACTTC.

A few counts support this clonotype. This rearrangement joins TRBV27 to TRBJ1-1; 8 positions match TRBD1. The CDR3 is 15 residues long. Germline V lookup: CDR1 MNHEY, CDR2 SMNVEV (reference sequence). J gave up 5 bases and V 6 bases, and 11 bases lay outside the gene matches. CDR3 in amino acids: CASSYSTGGRTEAFF. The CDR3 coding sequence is TGTGCCAGCAGCTACAGTACAGGGGGTCGGACTGAAGCTTTCTTT.

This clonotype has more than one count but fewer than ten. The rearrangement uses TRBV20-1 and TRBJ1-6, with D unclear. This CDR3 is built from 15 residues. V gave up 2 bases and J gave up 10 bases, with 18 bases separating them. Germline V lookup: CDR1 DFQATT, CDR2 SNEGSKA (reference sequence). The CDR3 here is CSARSGRGGSSPLHF. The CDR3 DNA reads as TGCAGTGCTAGATCGGGCCGAGGAGGTAGCTCACCCCTCCACTTT.

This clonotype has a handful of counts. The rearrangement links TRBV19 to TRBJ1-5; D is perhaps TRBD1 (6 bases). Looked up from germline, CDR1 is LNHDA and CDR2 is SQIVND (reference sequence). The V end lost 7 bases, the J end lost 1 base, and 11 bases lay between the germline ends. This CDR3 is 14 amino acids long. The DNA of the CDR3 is TGTGCCAGTAACGACAGGAGGAGCAATCAGCCCCAGCATTTT. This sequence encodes CASNDRRSNQPQHF.

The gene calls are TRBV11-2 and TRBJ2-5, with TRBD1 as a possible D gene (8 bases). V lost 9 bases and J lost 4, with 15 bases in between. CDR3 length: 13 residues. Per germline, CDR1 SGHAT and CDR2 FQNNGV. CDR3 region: CASTGGVGETQYF. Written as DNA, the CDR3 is TGTGCCAGTACAGGGGGGGTAGGAGAGACCCAGTACTTC.

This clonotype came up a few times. The CDR3 DNA is TGCAGTGCTAGCGCCCCGGGACAGTTGCCCGGGGAGCTGTTTTTT. This sequence encodes CSASAPGQLPGELFF. This chain links TRBV20-1 with TRBJ2-2; 7 nucleotides agree with TRBD1. The CDR3 covers 15 residues. The V segment lost 3 bases and the J segment 6 bases; nucleotides outside the gene matches: 10. Germline V gene sequence: CDR1 DFQATT, CDR2 SNEGSKA (reference sequence).

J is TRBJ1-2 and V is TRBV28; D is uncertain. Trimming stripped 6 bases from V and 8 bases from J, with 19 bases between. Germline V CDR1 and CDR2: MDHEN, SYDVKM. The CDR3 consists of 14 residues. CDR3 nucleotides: TGTGCCAGCAGCCCCACGATAAGGGTTGGCGGCTACACCTTC. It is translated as CASSPTIRVGGYTF.

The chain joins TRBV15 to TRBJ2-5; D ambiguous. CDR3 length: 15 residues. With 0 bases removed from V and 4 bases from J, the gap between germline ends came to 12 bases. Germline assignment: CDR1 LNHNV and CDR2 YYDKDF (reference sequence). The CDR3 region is CATSRESRIGETQYF. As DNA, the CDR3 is TGTGCCACCAGCAGAGAATCCAGGATAGGAGAGACCCAGTACTTC.

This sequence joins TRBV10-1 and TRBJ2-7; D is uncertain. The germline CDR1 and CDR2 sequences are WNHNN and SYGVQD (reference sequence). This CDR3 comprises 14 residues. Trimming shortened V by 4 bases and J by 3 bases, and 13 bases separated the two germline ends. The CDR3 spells CASSVPQPIYEQYF. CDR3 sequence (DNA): TGCGCCAGCAGTGTGCCCCAACCCATCTACGAGCAGTACTTC.

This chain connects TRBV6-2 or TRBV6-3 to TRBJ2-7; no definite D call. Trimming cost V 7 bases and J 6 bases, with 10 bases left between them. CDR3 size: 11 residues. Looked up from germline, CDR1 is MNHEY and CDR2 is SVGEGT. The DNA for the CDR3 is TGTGCCAGCACCCAAGGATCCGAGCAGTACTTC. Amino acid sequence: CASTQGSEQYF.

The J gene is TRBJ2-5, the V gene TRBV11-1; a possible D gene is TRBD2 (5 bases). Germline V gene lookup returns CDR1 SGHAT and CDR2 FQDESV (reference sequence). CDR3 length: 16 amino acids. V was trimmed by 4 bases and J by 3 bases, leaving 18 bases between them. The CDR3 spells CASSSAMRARKETQYF. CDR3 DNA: TGTGCCAGCAGCTCCGCCATGCGGGCCCGAAAAGAGACCCAGTACTTC.

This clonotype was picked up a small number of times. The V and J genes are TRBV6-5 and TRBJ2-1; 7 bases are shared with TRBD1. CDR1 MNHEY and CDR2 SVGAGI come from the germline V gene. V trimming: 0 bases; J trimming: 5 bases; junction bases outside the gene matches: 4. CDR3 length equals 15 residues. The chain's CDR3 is CASSYSGTADNEQFF. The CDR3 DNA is TGTGCCAGCAGTTACTCGGGGACAGCTGACAATGAGCAGTTCTTC.

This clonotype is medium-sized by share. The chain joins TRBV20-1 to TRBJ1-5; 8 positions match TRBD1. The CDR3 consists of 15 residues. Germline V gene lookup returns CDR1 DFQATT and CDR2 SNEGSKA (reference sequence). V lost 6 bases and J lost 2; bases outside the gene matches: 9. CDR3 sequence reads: CSANQGAMGNQPQHF. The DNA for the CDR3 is TGCAGTGCCAATCAGGGGGCAATGGGCAATCAGCCCCAGCATTTT.